The clone carrying this T cell receptor (beta chain) was counted many times. The data derive from a study of T-cell reconstitution after alpha-beta-depleted transplantation in children. Preparation of the TCRbeta library was carried out with unique molecular identifiers. TCRdb re-derived calls from the PCR reads in MiXCR, one entry per CDR3 protein. Of more than 550,000 distinct CDR3 sequences in the sample, about 10% were seen once. Source: PBMCs from the stem cell graft donor, taken from the stem cell graft. The receptor's source is a human donor who donated a stem cell graft to a child with acute myeloid leukemia.

The CDR3 sequence: CASRSAGQGSPYEQYF. CDR3 bases: TGTGCCAGCAGGTCCGCGGGGCAGGGGTCTCCCTACGAGCAGTACTTC. The V gene is TRBV12-3 or TRBV12-4, the J gene TRBJ2-7; D may correspond to TRBD1 or TRBD2 (6 bases each). The CDR3 length is 16 residues. The ends were cut back, 6 bases at V and 2 bases at J, with 20 bases in the middle.